Below, 24 T cell receptor beta chains from the same sample are listed, as sequenced in a study of shared clonotypes between healthy human individuals. Naive CD8 cells comprised CD45RO-negative, CCR7-positively selected cells, excluding terminally differentiated effector memory CD45RA+ cells. The data were produced by immunoSEQ multiplex PCR, yet TCRdb's version contains in-frame clones alone and is incomplete. The table lists around 2.1 million clones, about 92% of them singletons. Sequenced sample: naive CD8+ T cells from PBMCs. The receptors were sampled from a man aged 18 to 35 in good health. Some clones in this sample may be carry-over from other donors' samples.

The chain employs TRBV27 and TRBJ1-6; 8 positions match TRBD1. With V trimmed by 6 bases and J by 10 bases, 8 bases remained unmatched. Germline V gene sequence: CDR1 MNHEY, CDR2 SMNVEV (reference sequence). The CDR3 is made up of 14 amino acids. The CDR3 is CASRPTGVGSPLHF. CDR3 sequence (DNA): TGTGCCAGCAGACCGACAGGGGTGGGATCACCCCTCCACTTT.

The genes are TRBV28 and TRBJ1-1; unclear D gene. This CDR3 has 11 residues. The V gene's germline CDR1 is MDHEN and CDR2 SYDVKM. V lost 6 bases to trimming and J lost 10 bases, with 12 bases between them. CDR3 amino acids: CASSPAVGAFF. The CDR3 bases are TGTGCCAGCAGCCCCGCAGTTGGAGCTTTCTTT.

The rearrangement links TRBV11-2 to TRBJ2-3; 10 bases fit TRBD2. The J segment lost 5 bases and the V segment lost 4 bases, leaving 9 bases of the junction unmatched. The CDR3 length is 16 residues. Germline CDR1 reads SGHAT; CDR2 reads FQNNGV. CDR3 residues: CASSSPLAGVGDTQYF. The CDR3 nucleotides read TGTGCCAGCAGCTCACCCCTAGCGGGAGTAGGAGATACGCAGTATTTT.

This chain uses TRBV29-1 with TRBJ1-1, with D tentatively TRBD1 (6 bases). V was trimmed by 7 bases and J by 10 bases, leaving 19 bases between them. The germline V gene encodes CDR1 SQVTM and CDR2 ANQGSEA. The CDR3 contains 12 residues. In DNA, the CDR3 is TGCAGCGCCCTACTCGAGGGGGTTGGAGCTTTCTTT. Translation gives CSALLEGVGAFF.

This clone appeared a few times. The chain employs TRBV29-1 and TRBJ1-1; D is uncertain. The germline V gene has CDR1 SQVTM and CDR2 ANQGSEA. The CDR3 is 11 residues long. The CDR3 here is CGVNMNTEAFF. CDR3 coding DNA: TGCGGGGTAAACATGAACACTGAAGCTTTCTTT.

The V and J genes are TRBV29-1 and TRBJ2-1, with TRBD2 matching over 9 bases. This CDR3 has 16 residues. Trimming cost V 3 bases and J 1 base; bases outside gene matches: 7. In germline, CDR1 is SQVTM, CDR2 ANQGSEA. The CDR3 spells CSVDGGGRGSYNEQFF. The DNA for the CDR3 is TGCAGCGTTGACGGCGGCGGGAGGGGTTCCTACAATGAGCAGTTCTTC.

This chain connects TRBV25-1 to TRBJ1-1; no firm D call. V was trimmed by 8 bases and J by 1 base, leaving 2 bases between them. Germline V CDR1 and CDR2: MGHDK, SYGVNS. The CDR3 has 10 amino acids. CDR3 amino acids: CASGNTEAFF. The DNA of the CDR3 is TGTGCCAGCGGGAACACTGAAGCTTTCTTT.

The DNA for the CDR3 is TGTGCCAGCAGCTTAGGGCGGTATAGCAATCAGCCCCAGCATTTT. Its translation is CASSLGRYSNQPQHF. The J gene is TRBJ1-5, the V gene TRBV7-9; D not resolved. The CDR3 consists of 15 residues. Trimming took off 1 base at V and 0 bases at J, with 7 bases between the two ends. Germline CDR1 is SEHNR and CDR2 is FQNEAQ (reference sequence).

V gene TRBV5-4 combines with J gene TRBJ1-2; a possible D gene is TRBD1 (5 bases). Per germline, CDR1 SGHNT and CDR2 YYREEE (reference sequence). There are 14 residues in the CDR3. Deletions cut 2 bases from V and 7 bases from J, with 15 bases between. CDR3 DNA: TGTGCCAGCAGCTTCGGGGACCCCTACTTTGGCTACACCTTC. It is translated as CASSFGDPYFGYTF.

This clone was counted once. The J gene is TRBJ1-2, the V gene TRBV7-9, with D unresolved. Germline lookup yields CDR1 SEHNR and CDR2 FQNEAQ (reference sequence). This CDR3 is 16 amino acids long. V lost 2 bases to trimming and J lost 3 bases, with 16 bases between them. The CDR3 loop reads CASSLSMWQAYYGYTF. The CDR3 coding sequence is TGTGCCAGCAGCTTAAGTATGTGGCAGGCTTACTATGGCTACACCTTC.

The J gene is TRBJ2-7, the V gene TRBV7-9, with D unresolved. V lost 5 bases, J lost 3 bases, and 14 bases lay in between. The germline gives CDR1 SEHNR, CDR2 FQNEAQ (reference sequence). The CDR3 is 14 amino acids. The CDR3 DNA sequence: TGTGCCAGCAGCACCCCGACCCAGCGCTACGAGCAGTACTTC. As protein: CASSTPTQRYEQYF.

The chain couples TRBV6-1 to TRBJ2-4, with D possibly being TRBD1 (6 bases). Germline V gene lookup returns CDR1 MNHNS and CDR2 SASEGT. The length of the CDR3 is 15 residues. V was trimmed by 4 bases and J by 2 bases, leaving 12 bases between them. Here the CDR3 reads CASSGLRDTKNIQYF. In DNA form, the CDR3 reads TGTGCCAGCAGTGGCCTCCGGGACACCAAAAACATTCAGTACTTC.

The chain carries TRBV7-9 and TRBJ1-1; 8 bases fit TRBD1. The CDR3 covers 15 residues. From germline, CDR1 is SEHNR and CDR2 FQNEAQ (reference sequence). V lost 5 bases, J lost 1 base, and 6 bases stayed unmatched. CDR3 amino acids: CASSRPGTGNTEAFF. The CDR3 DNA follows: TGTGCCAGCAGCCGTCCCGGGACAGGGAACACTGAAGCTTTCTTT.

This rearrangement joins TRBV19 to TRBJ1-4, with TRBD1 matching over 7 bases. The CDR3 has 18 residues. Germline V gene lookup returns CDR1 LNHDA and CDR2 SQIVND (reference sequence). The ends lost 0 bases at V and 8 bases at J; junction bases unmatched: 15. DNA of the CDR3: TGTGCCAGTAGTATAGATGGCAGGGGGAAAATTAAGCGCGAAAAACTGTTTTTT. It codes for CASSIDGRGKIKREKLFF.

V gene TRBV9 combines with J gene TRBJ2-3; TRBD1 agrees at 7 bases. Germline CDR1 is SGDLS and CDR2 is YYNGEE. The CDR3 extends over 14 amino acids. The ends lost 3 bases at V and 2 bases at J; junction bases unmatched: 3. The CDR3 sequence is CASSGQGNTDTQYF. CDR3 in DNA: TGTGCCAGCAGCGGACAGGGTAACACAGATACGCAGTATTTT.

The genes are TRBV29-1 and TRBJ1-1, with a possible D match to TRBD1 (5 bases). V shed 3 bases and J shed 2 bases, with 19 bases lying between them. The CDR3 is made up of 16 amino acids. The germline CDR1 and CDR2 sequences are SQVTM and ANQGSEA. CDR3 sequence (DNA): TGCAGCGTTGATGGGGCGGTTCCGGCTGCAAACACTGAAGCTTTCTTT. The encoded protein is CSVDGAVPAANTEAFF.

This chain links TRBV7-9 with TRBJ1-2; no reliable D call. This CDR3 comprises 13 residues. Trimming removed 4 bases from V and 6 bases from J, with 12 bases in between. Germline-derived CDR1 and CDR2 are SEHNR and FQNEAQ (reference sequence). The CDR3 bases are TGTGCCAGCAGCTCAGTCCGGCAGGATGGCTACACCTTC. Its translation: CASSSVRQDGYTF.

As for this clone: This specimen includes other DNA sequences encoding the same CDR3. The chain carries TRBV28 and TRBJ2-5; 8 bases agree with TRBD1. The CDR3 totals 13 residues. Trimming at V came to 5 bases and at J to 5 bases, leaving 4 bases not matched to a gene. CDR1 and CDR2 (germline): MDHEN, SYDVKM. DNA of the CDR3: TGTGCCAGCAGTCCTGGACAGGGTGAGACCCAGTACTTC. It codes for CASSPGQGETQYF.

With respect to this clone: Other DNA sequences of this sample code for an identical CDR3. The rearrangement joins TRBV11-2 to TRBJ2-7, with TRBD2 matching over 7 bases. Germline V gene sequence: CDR1 SGHAT, CDR2 FQNNGV. Trimming cost V 1 base and J 3 bases; bases outside gene matches: 6. The CDR3 length is 15 residues. The CDR3 DNA follows: TGTGCCAGCAGCTTAGGCGGGGGAGGAGGCTACGAGCAGTACTTC. Its protein product is CASSLGGGGGYEQYF.

The chain uses TRBV11-2 and TRBJ2-5, with a tentative D call TRBD2 (5 bases). CDR3 length: 14 amino acids. Germline CDR1 and CDR2: SGHAT and FQNNGV. The V gene lost 3 bases and the J gene lost 5 bases, with 13 bases spanning the gap. The DNA for the CDR3 is TGTGCCAGCAGCTTCGGGAAGTGGAATGAGACCCAGTACTTC. Its translation is CASSFGKWNETQYF.

V usage is TRBV7-9 and J usage is TRBJ2-2, with D unresolved. Germline V gives CDR1 SEHNR, CDR2 FQNEAQ (reference sequence). Trimming left V 1 base short and J 4 bases short, with 16 bases between. The CDR3 covers 17 residues. Written as DNA, the CDR3 is TGTGCCAGCAGCTTAGTCGGCAGGAGAATCTTCACCGGGGAGCTGTTTTTT. Translated, it gives CASSLVGRRIFTGELFF.

This clone has just one count. The genes are TRBV5-1 and TRBJ1-5; D is unclear. CDR1 is SGHRS and CDR2 is YFSETQ in the germline V gene. The length of the CDR3 is 17 residues. The germline V and J ends were trimmed by 0 bases and 2 bases, with 15 bases remaining between them. CDR3 coding DNA: TGCGCCAGCAGCTTGGGACGTTTGTCCTGGGGCAATCAGCCCCAGCATTTT. This translates into CASSLGRLSWGNQPQHF.

The chain recombines TRBV7-6 with TRBJ2-7, with 9 positions matching TRBD1. The germline CDR1 and CDR2 sequences are SGHVS and FNYEAQ. Germline trimming cut 0 bases from V and 6 bases from J; bases unmatched to any gene: 9. The CDR3 loop spans 16 amino acids. In DNA form, the CDR3 reads TGTGCCAGCAGCTTAGCACTGGGGGACAGGGACGGCGAGCAGTACTTC. It codes for CASSLALGDRDGEQYF.

Regarding this clone: Other DNA sequences of this sample code for an identical CDR3. V is TRBV9 and J is TRBJ2-7; TRBD2 might be the D (6 bases). CDR3 length: 14 amino acids. Germline V lookup: CDR1 SGDLS, CDR2 YYNGEE. The V end lost 2 bases, the J end lost 0 bases, and 9 bases lay between the germline ends. CDR3 in amino acids: CASSVGGDSYEQYF. CDR3 nucleotides: TGTGCCAGCAGCGTGGGAGGTGACTCCTACGAGCAGTACTTC.